Listed below are T cell receptor beta chains from one sample, sequenced in a study of cytomegalovirus exposure and HLA in healthy donors. Sequencing used immunoSEQ multiplex PCR; TCRdb keeps in-frame clones, though not all of them. Of around 90,000 clones listed, roughly 86% are singletons. Source material: PBMCs. These TCRs come from a man aged 30 to 45 in good health and CMV-seropositive. The CDR3 runs from the conserved cysteine through the conserved F or W. Each record gives: J gene, clone size, V gene, D gene, CDR3 DNA, CDR3 protein. D genes are given only for firm matches. Some rows have no size entry. The others give once, few or many, or a class for an expanded clone.

>TRBJ2-1|.|TRBV11-2|.
TGTGCCAGCAGCTTAGGTGGGAGTACCTACAATGAGCAGTTCTTC
CASSLGGSTYNEQFF
>TRBJ2-5|few|TRBV5-4|TRBD2
TGTGCCAGCAGCTATGGACTAGCGGGATTAAGGCAGCAGTACTTC
CASSYGLAGLRQQYF
>TRBJ1-4|.|TRBV6-1|.
TGTGCCAGCAACTTAGAAGCAACTAATGAAAAACTGTTTTTT
CASNLEATNEKLFF
>TRBJ1-4|once|TRBV19|.
TGTGCCAGTAGGCGATCCGGGACATTCCATGAAAAACTGTTTTTT
CASRRSGTFHEKLFF
>TRBJ2-1|.|TRBV29-1|.
TGCAGCGTTCTTACGGGAACGTACAATGAGCAGTTCTTC
CSVLTGTYNEQFF
>TRBJ2-2|.|TRBV2|TRBD2
TGTGCCAGCATCCCAGGGACTAGCGTCACCGGGGAGCTGTTTTTT
CASIPGTSVTGELFF
>TRBJ2-1|.|TRBV5-1|.
TGCGCCAGCAGCTCCGCATCGGGACTCATCTCCTACAATGAGCAGTTCTTC
CASSSASGLISYNEQFF
>TRBJ2-7|.|TRBV6-6|TRBD2
TGTGCCAGCAGTTTTATGGGAAGCGGGAGTAGCCACGAGCAGTACTTC
CASSFMGSGSSHEQYF
>TRBJ2-1|once|TRBV28|.
TGTGCCAGCAGTACGCCGGGACTTTACAATGAGCAGTTCTTC
CASSTPGLYNEQFF
>TRBJ2-3|.|TRBV13|TRBD2
TGTGCCAGCAGCTCAGGACTAGCGGGTCGGGAAAGCACAGATACGCAGTATTTT
CASSSGLAGRESTDTQYF
>TRBJ2-1|.|TRBV5-1|.
TGCGCCAGCAGCTTGGGATATAGCTCCTACAATGAGCAGTTCTTC
CASSLGYSSYNEQFF
>TRBJ2-1|few|TRBV2|TRBD1
TGTGCCAGCAGTGAATTACGGACAGGCCCGACCAGCTCCTACAATGAGCAGTTCTTC
CASSELRTGPTSSYNEQFF
>TRBJ2-1|.|TRBV6-6|.
TGTGCCAGCAGACACAGGGAATTAGGTGAGCAGTTCTTC
CASRHRELGEQFF
>TRBJ2-3|.|TRBV5-5|TRBD1
TGTGCCAGCAGCCCCTTCGACAGGGCCCTGGGAGATACGCAGTATTTT
CASSPFDRALGDTQYF
>TRBJ1-2|few|TRBV11-1|.
TGTGCCAGCAGCTTAGGAGGTCGGGGAGGCTATGGCTACACCTTC
CASSLGGRGGYGYTF
>TRBJ1-2|.|TRBV19|.
TGTGCCAGTAGTATGGGAGACTATGGCTACACCTTC
CASSMGDYGYTF
>TRBJ2-7|.|TRBV15|.
TGTGCCACCAGCAGAGAAGTCGACAGCTACGAGCAGTACTTC
CATSREVDSYEQYF
>TRBJ1-6|.|TRBV10-1|.
TGCGCCAGCAGTGAACAACCCTTTAATTCACCCCTCCACTTT
CASSEQPFNSPLHF
>TRBJ2-7|few|TRBV28|TRBD1
TGTGCCAGCAGCATAAGTGGGACAGGGTCCCACGAGCAGTACTTC
CASSISGTGSHEQYF
>TRBJ2-2|.|TRBV7-6|TRBD2
TGTGCCAGCCAAAAGCGTGCGGGAGACGCCGGGGAGCTGTTTTTT
CASQKRAGDAGELFF
>TRBJ2-3|once|TRBV5-1|TRBD2
TGCGCCAGCAGCTGGAGCGGGAGTCGAGATACGCAGTATTTT
CASSWSGSRDTQYF
>TRBJ2-5|.|TRBV5-1|TRBD1
TGCGCCAGCGGAGGACAGGGCCAAAAGACCCAGTACTTC
CASGGQGQKTQYF
>TRBJ2-1|.|TRBV2|TRBD2
TGTGCCAGCAGTGAAGGCGGGAGGGCGATTGCTTTCGAGCAGTTCTTC
CASSEGGRAIAFEQFF
>TRBJ2-1|.|TRBV7-3|TRBD1
TGTGCCAGCAGCCCCGGGACAGGGGGCGTTGAGCAGTTCTTC
CASSPGTGGVEQFF
>TRBJ2-7|.|TRBV28|.
TGTGCCAGCAGTTCCAGGGACGAGCAGTACTTC
CASSSRDEQYF
>TRBJ1-2|.|TRBV7-8|.
TGTGCCAGCAGCCCCGGACAGTATGGCTACACCTTC
CASSPGQYGYTF
>TRBJ2-3|few|TRBV5-6|TRBD2
TGTGCCAGCAGCCCTGGACTAGCGGCTACAGATACGCAGTATTTT
CASSPGLAATDTQYF
>TRBJ2-7|.|TRBV5-4|TRBD2
TGTGCCAGCAGCCCCAGGACTAGCGGGGAGGTCGAGCAGTACTTC
CASSPRTSGEVEQYF
>TRBJ2-7|.|TRBV6-1|.
TGTGCCGGCAGTGAAATGTCGGCAGGCTTATACGAGCAGTACTTC
CAGSEMSAGLYEQYF
>TRBJ2-3|once|TRBV28|TRBD2
TGTGCCATCTCCCCACTAGCGGCTAGCACAGATACGCAGTATTTT
CAISPLAASTDTQYF
>TRBJ1-5|.|TRBV28|.
TGTGCCAGCAGGACCCCCAGGGGTGTGATGAGTCAGCCCCAGCATTTT
CASRTPRGVMSQPQHF
>TRBJ2-2|.|TRBV6-1|.
TGTGCCAGCAGTGAATACGGTGAGGTCAACACCGGGGAGCTGTTTTTT
CASSEYGEVNTGELFF
>TRBJ1-1|once|TRBV28|.
TGTGCCAGCAGTTCCTTCGCCAGGGCCCCTGAAGCTTTCTTT
CASSSFARAPEAFF
>TRBJ1-3|.|TRBV5-1|.
TGCGCCAGCAGCTTGGAATGGGCAGGGGACAATGGAAACACCATATATTTT
CASSLEWAGDNGNTIYF
>TRBJ2-3|.|TRBV5-1|TRBD2
TGCGCCAGCAGCTTGGCCGGGGGGAATGCTCTCACAGATACGCAGTATTTT
CASSLAGGNALTDTQYF